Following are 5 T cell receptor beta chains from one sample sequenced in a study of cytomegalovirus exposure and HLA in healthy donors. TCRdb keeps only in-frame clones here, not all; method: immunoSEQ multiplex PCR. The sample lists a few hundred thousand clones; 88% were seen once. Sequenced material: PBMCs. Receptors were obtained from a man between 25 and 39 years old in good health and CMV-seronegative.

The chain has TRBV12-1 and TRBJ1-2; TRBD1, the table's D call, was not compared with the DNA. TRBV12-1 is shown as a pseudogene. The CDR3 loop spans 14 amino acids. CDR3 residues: CAGTGTGVFCGYTF. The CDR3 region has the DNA TGTGCCGGCACCGGGACAGGGGTATTCTGTGGCTACACCTTC.

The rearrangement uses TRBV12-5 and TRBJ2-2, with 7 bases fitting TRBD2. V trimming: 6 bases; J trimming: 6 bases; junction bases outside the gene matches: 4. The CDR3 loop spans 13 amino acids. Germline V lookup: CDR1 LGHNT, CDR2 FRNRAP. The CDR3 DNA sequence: TGTGCTAGTGGCGGACTAGAGTCCGGGGAGCTGTTTTTT. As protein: CASGGLESGELFF.

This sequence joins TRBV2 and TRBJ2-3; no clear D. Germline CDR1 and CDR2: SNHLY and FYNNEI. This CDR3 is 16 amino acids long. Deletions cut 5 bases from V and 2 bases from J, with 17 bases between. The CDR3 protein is CASSLRVEAHTDTQYF. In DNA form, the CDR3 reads TGTGCCAGCAGTCTCCGTGTCGAGGCCCACACAGATACGCAGTATTTT.

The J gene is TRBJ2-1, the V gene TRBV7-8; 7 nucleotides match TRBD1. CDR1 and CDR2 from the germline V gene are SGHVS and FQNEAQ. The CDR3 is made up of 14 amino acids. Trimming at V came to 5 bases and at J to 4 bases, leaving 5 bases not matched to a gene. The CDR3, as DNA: TGTGCCAGCAGCCCACCGGGACAGTACAATGAGCAGTTCTTC. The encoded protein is CASSPPGQYNEQFF.

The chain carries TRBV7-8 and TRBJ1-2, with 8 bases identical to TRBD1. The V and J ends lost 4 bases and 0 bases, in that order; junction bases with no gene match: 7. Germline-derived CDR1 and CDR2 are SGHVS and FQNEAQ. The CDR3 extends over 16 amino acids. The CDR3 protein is CASSSWDRITNYGYTF. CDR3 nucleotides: TGTGCCAGCAGCTCATGGGACAGGATCACTAACTATGGCTACACCTTC.